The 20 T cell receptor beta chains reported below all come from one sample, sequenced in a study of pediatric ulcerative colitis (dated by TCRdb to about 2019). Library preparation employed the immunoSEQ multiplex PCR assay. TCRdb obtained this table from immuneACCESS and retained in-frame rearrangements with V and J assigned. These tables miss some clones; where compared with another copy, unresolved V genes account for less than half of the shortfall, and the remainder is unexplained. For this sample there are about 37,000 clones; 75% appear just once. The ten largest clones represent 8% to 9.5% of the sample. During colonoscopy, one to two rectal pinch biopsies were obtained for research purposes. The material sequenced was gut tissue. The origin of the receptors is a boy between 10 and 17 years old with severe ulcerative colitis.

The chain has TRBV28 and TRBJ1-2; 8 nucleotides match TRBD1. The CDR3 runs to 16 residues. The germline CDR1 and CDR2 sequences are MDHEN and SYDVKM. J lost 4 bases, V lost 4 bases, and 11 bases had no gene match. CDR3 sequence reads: CASSSNVGQELYGYTF. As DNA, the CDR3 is TGTGCCAGCAGTTCAAACGTGGGACAGGAACTCTATGGCTACACCTTC.

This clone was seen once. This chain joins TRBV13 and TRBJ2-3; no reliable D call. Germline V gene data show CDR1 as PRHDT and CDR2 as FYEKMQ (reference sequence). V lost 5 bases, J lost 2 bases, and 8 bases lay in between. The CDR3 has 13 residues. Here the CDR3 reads CASSPRLTDTQYF. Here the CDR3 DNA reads TGTGCCAGCAGCCCCCGCCTCACAGATACGCAGTATTTT.

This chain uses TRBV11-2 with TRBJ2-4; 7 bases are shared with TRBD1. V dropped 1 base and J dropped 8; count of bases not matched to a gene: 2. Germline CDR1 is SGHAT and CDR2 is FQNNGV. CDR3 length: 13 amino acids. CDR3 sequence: CASSLGRGYIQYF. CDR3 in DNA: TGTGCCAGCAGCTTAGGCAGGGGGTACATTCAGTACTTC.

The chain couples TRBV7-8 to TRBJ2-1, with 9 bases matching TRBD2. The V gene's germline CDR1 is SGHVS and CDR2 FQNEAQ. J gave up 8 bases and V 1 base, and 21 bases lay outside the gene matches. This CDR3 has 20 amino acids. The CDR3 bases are TGTGCCAGCAGCTTAGAATTTGGCGGGGGGGGAGTTTCGTCCCTCCATGAGCAGTTCTTC. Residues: CASSLEFGGGGVSSLHEQFF.

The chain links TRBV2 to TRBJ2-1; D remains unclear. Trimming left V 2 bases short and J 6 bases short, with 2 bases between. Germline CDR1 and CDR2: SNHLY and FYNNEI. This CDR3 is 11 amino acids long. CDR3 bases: TGTGCCAGCAGTGAACGCAATGAGCAGTTCTTC. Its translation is CASSERNEQFF. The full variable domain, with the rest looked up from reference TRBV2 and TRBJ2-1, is EPEVTQTPSHQVTQMGQEVILRCVPISNHLYFYWYRQILGQKVEFLVSFYNNEISEKSEIFDDQFSVERPDGSNFTLKIRSTKLEDSAMYFCASSERNEQFFGPGTRLTVL.

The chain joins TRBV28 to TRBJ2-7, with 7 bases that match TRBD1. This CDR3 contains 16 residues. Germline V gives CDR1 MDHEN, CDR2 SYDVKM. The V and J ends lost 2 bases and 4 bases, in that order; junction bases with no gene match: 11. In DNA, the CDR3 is TGTGCCAGCAGTTTAATGGGACAGAGTGCTTCGTACGAGCAGTACTTC. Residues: CASSLMGQSASYEQYF.

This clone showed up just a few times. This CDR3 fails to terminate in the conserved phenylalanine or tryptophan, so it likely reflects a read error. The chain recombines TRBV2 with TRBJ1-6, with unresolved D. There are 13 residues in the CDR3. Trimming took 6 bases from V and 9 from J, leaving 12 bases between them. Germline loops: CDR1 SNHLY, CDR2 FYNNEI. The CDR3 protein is CASRPFSGSPLHL. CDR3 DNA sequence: TGTGCCAGCAGACCGTTTTCCGGTTCACCCCTCCACCTT.

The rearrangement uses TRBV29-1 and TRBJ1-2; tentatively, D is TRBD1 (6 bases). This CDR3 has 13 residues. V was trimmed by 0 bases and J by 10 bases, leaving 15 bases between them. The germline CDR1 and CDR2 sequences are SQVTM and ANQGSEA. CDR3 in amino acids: CSVEEGQGLVYTF. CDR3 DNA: TGCAGCGTTGAAGAGGGCCAGGGGTTGGTCTACACCTTC. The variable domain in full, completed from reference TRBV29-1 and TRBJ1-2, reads SAVISQKPSRDICQRGTSLTIQCQVDSQVTMMFWYRQQPGQSLTLIATANQGSEATYESGFVIDKFPISRPNLTFSTLTVSNMSPEDSSIYLCSVEEGQGLVYTFGSGTRLTVV.

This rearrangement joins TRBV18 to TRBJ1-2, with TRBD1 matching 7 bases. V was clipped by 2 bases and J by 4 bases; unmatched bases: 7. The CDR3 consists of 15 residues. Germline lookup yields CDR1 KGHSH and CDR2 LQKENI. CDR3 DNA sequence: TGTGCCAGCTCACCAGCGGCGAGGGGGCTCTATGGCTACACCTTC. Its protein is CASSPAARGLYGYTF. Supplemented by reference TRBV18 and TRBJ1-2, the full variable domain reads NAGVMQNPRHLVRRRGQEARLRCSPMKGHSHVYWYRQLPEEGLKFMVYLQKENIIDESGMPKERFSAEFPKEGPSILRIQQVVRGDSAAYFCASSPAARGLYGYTFGSGTRLTVV.

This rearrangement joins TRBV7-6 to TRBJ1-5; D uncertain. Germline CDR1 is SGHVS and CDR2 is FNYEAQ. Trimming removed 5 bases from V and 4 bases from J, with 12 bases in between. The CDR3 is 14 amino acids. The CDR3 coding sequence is TGTGCCAGCAGCGCCGGGTCAGCGAATCAGCCCCAGCATTTT. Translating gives CASSAGSANQPQHF.

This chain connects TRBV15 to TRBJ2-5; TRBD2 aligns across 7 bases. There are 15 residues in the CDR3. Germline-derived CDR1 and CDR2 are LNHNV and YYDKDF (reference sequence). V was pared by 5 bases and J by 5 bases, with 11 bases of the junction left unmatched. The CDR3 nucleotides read TGTGCCACCAGCTCCCGAGGACTAGTCGTGGAGACCCAGTACTTC. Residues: CATSSRGLVVETQYF.

The CDR3 DNA sequence: TGTGCCACGACAGGAAGACTGAACACTGAAGCTTTCTTT. Encoded protein: CATTGRLNTEAFF. J is TRBJ1-1 and V is TRBV19; D might be TRBD1 (6 bases). This CDR3 comprises 13 residues. The germline gives CDR1 LNHDA, CDR2 SQIVND (reference sequence). The V and J ends lost 10 bases and 0 bases respectively, with 12 bases between them.

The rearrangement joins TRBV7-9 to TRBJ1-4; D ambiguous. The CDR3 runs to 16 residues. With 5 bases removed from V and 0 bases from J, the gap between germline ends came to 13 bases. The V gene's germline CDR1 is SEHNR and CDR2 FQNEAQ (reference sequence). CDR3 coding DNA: TGTGCCAGCAGCCTTATTGGGGTCTCAACTAATGAAAAACTGTTTTTT. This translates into CASSLIGVSTNEKLFF.

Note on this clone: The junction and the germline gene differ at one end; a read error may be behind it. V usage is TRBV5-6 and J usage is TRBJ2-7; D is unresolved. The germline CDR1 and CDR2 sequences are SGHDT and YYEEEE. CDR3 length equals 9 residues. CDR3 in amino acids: CASSLSEHF. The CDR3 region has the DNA TGTGCCAGCAGCTTGTCGGAGCACTTC.

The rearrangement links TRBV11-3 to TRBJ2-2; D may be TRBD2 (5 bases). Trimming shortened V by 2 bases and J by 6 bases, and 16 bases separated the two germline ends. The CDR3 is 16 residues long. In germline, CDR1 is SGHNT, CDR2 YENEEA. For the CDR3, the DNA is TGTGCCAGCAGCTTAAGTAGTTCCGGGGTTGCCGGGGAGCTGTTTTTT. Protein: CASSLSSSGVAGELFF.

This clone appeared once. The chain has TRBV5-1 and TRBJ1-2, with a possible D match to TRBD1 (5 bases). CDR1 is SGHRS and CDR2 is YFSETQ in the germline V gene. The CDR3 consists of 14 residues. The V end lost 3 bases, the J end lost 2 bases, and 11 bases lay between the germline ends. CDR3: CASSSDGTNYGYTF. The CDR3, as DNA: TGCGCCAGCAGCTCGGACGGGACCAACTATGGCTACACCTTC.

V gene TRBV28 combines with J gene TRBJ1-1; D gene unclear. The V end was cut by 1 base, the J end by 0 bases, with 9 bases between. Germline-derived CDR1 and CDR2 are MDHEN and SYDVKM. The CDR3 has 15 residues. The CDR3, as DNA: TGTGCCAGCAGTTTATCGGAGACCTTGAACACTGAAGCTTTCTTT. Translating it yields CASSLSETLNTEAFF. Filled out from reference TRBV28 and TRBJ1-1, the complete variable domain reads DVKVTQSSRYLVKRTGEKVFLECVQDMDHENMFWYRQDPGLGLRLIYFSYDVKMKEKGDIPEGYSVSREKKERFSLILESASTNQTSMYLCASSLSETLNTEAFFGQGTRLTVV.

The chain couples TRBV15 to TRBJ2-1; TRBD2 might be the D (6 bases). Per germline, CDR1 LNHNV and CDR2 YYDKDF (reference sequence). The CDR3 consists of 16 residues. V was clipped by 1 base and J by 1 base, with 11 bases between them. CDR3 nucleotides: TGTGCCACCAGCAGAGGCCTGGGGGGATCCTACAATGAGCAGTTCTTC. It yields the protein CATSRGLGGSYNEQFF.

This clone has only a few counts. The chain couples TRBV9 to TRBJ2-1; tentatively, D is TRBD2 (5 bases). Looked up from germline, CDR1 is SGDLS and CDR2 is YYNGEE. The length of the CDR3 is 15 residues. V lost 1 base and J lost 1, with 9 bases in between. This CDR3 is CASSVTSSSYNEQFF. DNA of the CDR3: TGTGCCAGCAGCGTAACTAGTTCTTCCTACAATGAGCAGTTCTTC.

CDR3 amino acids: CASSSGQGSYNEQFF. CDR3 nucleotides: TGCGCCAGCAGCTCTGGACAGGGAAGCTACAATGAGCAGTTCTTC. This chain links TRBV5-1 with TRBJ2-1; 8 nucleotides align to TRBD1. The V gene end was trimmed by 3 bases and the J gene end by 3 bases; junction bases not matched to a gene: 5. Germline CDR1 and CDR2: SGHRS and YFSETQ. The CDR3 sequence is 15 residues long. Variable domain in full (rest from reference TRBV5-1 and TRBJ2-1): KAGVTQTPRYLIKTRGQQVTLSCSPISGHRSVSWYQQTPGQGLQFLFEYFSETQRNKGNFPGRFSGRQFSNSRSEMNVSTLELGDSALYLCASSSGQGSYNEQFFGPGTRLTVL.